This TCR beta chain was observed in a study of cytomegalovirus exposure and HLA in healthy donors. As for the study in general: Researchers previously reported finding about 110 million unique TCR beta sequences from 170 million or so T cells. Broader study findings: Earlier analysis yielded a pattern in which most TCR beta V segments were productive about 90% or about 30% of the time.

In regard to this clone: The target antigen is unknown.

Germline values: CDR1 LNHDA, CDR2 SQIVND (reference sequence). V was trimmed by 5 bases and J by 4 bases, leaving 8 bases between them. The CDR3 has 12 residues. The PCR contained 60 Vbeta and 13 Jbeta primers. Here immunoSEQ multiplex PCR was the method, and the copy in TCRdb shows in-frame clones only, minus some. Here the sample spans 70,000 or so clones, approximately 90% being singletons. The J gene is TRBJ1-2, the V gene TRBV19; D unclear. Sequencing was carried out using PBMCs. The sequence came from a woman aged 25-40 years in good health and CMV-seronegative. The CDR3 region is CASSRDFYGYTF. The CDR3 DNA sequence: TGTGCCAGTAGTCGTGACTTCTATGGCTACACCTTC.